Following are 3 T cell receptor beta chains from one sample sequenced in a study of blood T cell repertoires in COVID-19. TCRdb's copy holds only in-frame clones and misses some; the assay was immunoSEQ multiplex PCR. The table shows fewer than 110,000 clones, with approximately 84% occurring only once. Sequenced sample: peripheral blood. The origin of the receptors is a human donor in a cohort sampled during active or convalescent COVID-19.

V gene TRBV30 combines with J gene TRBJ2-3; TRBD2 might be the D (7 bases). CDR1 is GTSNPN and CDR2 is SVGIG in the germline V gene (reference sequence). The V end lost 7 bases, the J end lost 5 bases, and 19 bases lay between the germline ends. CDR3 length: 14 residues. CDR3 DNA sequence: TGTGCCTCTGGGGAGGGGAAAGGGGGAGATACGCAGTATTTT. This sequence encodes CASGEGKGGDTQYF.

The sample holds a few counts of this clone. The chain links TRBV5-1 to TRBJ1-1; possibly TRBD1 for D (6 bases). This CDR3 region has 14 residues. V lost 1 base and J lost 5, with 12 bases in between. Germline CDR1 is SGHRS and CDR2 is YFSETQ. The CDR3 here is CASSLWVRGTEAFF. The CDR3 DNA reads as TGCGCCAGCAGCTTGTGGGTCAGGGGAACTGAAGCTTTCTTT.

The chain uses TRBV2 and TRBJ1-2; D is possibly TRBD1 (6 bases). The CDR3 is 15 amino acids. Looked up from germline, CDR1 is SNHLY and CDR2 is FYNNEI. The V gene lost 3 bases and the J gene lost 4 bases, with 15 bases spanning the gap. CDR3 sequence reads: CASSEARGIVYGYTF. CDR3 DNA sequence: TGTGCCAGCAGTGAGGCCAGGGGAATCGTCTATGGCTACACCTTC.